This TCR beta chain was captured by sequencing in a study of siplizumab effects on memory and regulatory T cells. Overall study findings and caveats: The average Treg-derived proportion among mappable alloreactive CD4+ clones was 68.8% with siplizumab versus 26.9% in controls. Unstimulated subsets were the mapping target of only a minor fraction of alloreactive clones.

The assay was immunoSEQ multiplex PCR, and TCRdb's table has in-frame clones only and misses some. The table records 80,000 to 130,000 clones, around 90% of them present only once. CDR3 length equals 15 residues. Germline-derived CDR1 and CDR2 are MGHRA and YSYEKL. V was shortened by 0 bases and J by 1 base, with 9 bases between the two germline ends. About this clone: Antigen unknown.

Material for sequencing was Tregs sorted from blood. This rearrangement joins TRBV4-1 to TRBJ1-2; D is ambiguous. This TCR came from a human donor in good health. The CDR3 region is CASSQDRALNYGYTF. For the CDR3, the DNA is TGCGCCAGCAGCCAAGATCGGGCCCTTAACTATGGCTACACCTTC.